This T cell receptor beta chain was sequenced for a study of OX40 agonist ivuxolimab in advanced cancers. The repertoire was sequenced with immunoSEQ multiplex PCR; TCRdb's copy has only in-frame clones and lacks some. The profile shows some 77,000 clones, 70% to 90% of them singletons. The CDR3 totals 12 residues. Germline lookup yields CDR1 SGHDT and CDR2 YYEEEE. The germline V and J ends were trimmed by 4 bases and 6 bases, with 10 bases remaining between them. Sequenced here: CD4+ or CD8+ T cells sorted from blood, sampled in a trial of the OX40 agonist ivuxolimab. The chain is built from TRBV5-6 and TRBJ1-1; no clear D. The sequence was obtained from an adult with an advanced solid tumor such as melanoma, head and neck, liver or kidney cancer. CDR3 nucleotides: TGTGCCAGCAGCCGAGGGTTCGCTGAAGCTTTCTTT. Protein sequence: CASSRGFAEAFF.